The next 17 T cell receptor beta chains were all read from a single sample in a study of regulatory T cells in long-lasting Graves disease. Time point of the sample: persistent/refractory GD, antithyroid drugs over 5 years with positive TRAb. Extracted PBMC RNA gave rise to the TCR library. Assembly of TCR beta libraries relied on iRepertoire HTBI primers together with Arm-PCR of CDR3 regions. TCRdb re-analysed the multiplex PCR reads in MiXCR, keeping a single row per CDR3 protein. The repertoire holds 700,000 or so distinct CDR3 sequences, with roughly 30% as singletons. Sequences were derived from peripheral blood mononuclear cells (PBMCs), sampled when the disease was refractory, from a patient treated with antithyroid drugs. These receptors all come from a female donor with Graves disease.

V gene TRBV12-3 or TRBV12-4 combines with J gene TRBJ1-4; D is uncertain. This CDR3 contains 15 residues. The V end was cut by 6 bases, the J end by 4 bases, with 15 bases between. In DNA, the CDR3 is TGTGCCAGCAGCCCTAGAGATAATCTTAATGAAAAACTGTTTTTT. Translation gives CASSPRDNLNEKLFF.

The chain combines TRBV6-1 with TRBJ1-4; D may be TRBD1 (5 bases). Germline CDR1 MNHNS, CDR2 SASEGT. V lost 7 bases and J 7 bases, leaving 22 bases between the germline ends. CDR3 size: 16 residues. CDR3 nucleotide sequence: TGTGCCAGCACCCCGATCCACCCAACGGGGGGTGAAAAACTGTTTTTT. Translation: CASTPIHPTGGEKLFF.

This clonotype turned up a few times. CDR3 nucleotide sequence: TGTGCCACTCGGACGGCCGGGGGAAATCAGCCCCAGCATTTT. Protein product: CATRTAGGNQPQHF. The genes are TRBV6-1 and TRBJ1-5, with D tentatively TRBD1 (5 bases). In germline, CDR1 is MNHNS, CDR2 SASEGT. Trimming cost V 10 bases and J 4 bases, with 17 bases left between them. The CDR3 consists of 14 residues.

The chain links TRBV6-2 or TRBV6-3 to TRBJ2-3; D is uncertain. The CDR3 covers 14 residues. V was shortened by 6 bases and J by 2 bases, with 12 bases between the two germline ends. In germline, CDR1 is MNHEY, CDR2 SVGEGT. CDR3: CASSLTGSTDTQYF. The DNA of the CDR3 is TGTGCCAGCAGCCTAACCGGGTCCACAGATACGCAGTATTTT.

The chain combines TRBV29-1 with TRBJ2-7; the match to TRBD2 covers 8 bases. Germline V CDR1 and CDR2: SQVTM, ANQGSEA. V lost 0 bases and J lost 1; bases outside the gene matches: 5. The CDR3 is 15 amino acids. This chain's CDR3 is CSVEDPAGGSYEQYF. Written as DNA, the CDR3 is TGCAGCGTTGAAGATCCGGCGGGAGGATCCTACGAGCAGTACTTC.

The J gene is TRBJ1-2, the V gene TRBV7-9; unclear D gene. This CDR3 contains 17 residues. Per the germline V gene, CDR1 is SEHNR and CDR2 is FQNEAQ (reference sequence). V lost 5 bases and J 3 bases, leaving 22 bases between the germline ends. The CDR3 region has the DNA TGTGCCAGCAGCCCCCCCCGTCAGCAGAAATTTCACTATGGCTACACCTTC. This translates into CASSPPRQQKFHYGYTF. The full variable domain, with the rest looked up from reference TRBV7-9 and TRBJ1-2, is DTGVSQNPRHKITKRGQNVTFRCDPISEHNRLYWYRQTLGQGPEFLTYFQNEAQLEKSRLLSDRFSAERPKGSFSTLEIQRTEQGDSAMYLCASSPPRQQKFHYGYTFGSGTRLTVV.

The gene calls are TRBV3-1 and TRBJ2-5, with a tentative D call TRBD2 (5 bases). Germline V gene sequence: CDR1 LGHDT, CDR2 YNNKEL (reference sequence). The CDR3 runs 16 residues. V shed 0 bases and J shed 4 bases, with 15 bases lying between them. Here the CDR3 reads CASSQDHPGIRETQYF. The CDR3 DNA reads TGTGCCAGCAGCCAAGATCACCCGGGAATTAGAGAGACCCAGTACTTC.

This clonotype was counted only a few times. The CDR3 bases are TGCAGTGCGCCAAGAACCGGGACAAAGGGCAATCAGCCCCAGCATTTT. It codes for CSAPRTGTKGNQPQHF. This chain connects TRBV20-1 to TRBJ1-5, with D possibly matching TRBD1 (6 bases). The V and J ends lost 6 bases and 2 bases respectively, with 20 bases between them. Germline V lookup: CDR1 DFQATT, CDR2 SNEGSKA (reference sequence). The CDR3 sequence is 16 residues long.

Regarding this clonotype: This sequence may be a read error, since a much larger clone differs from it by one base. The chain links TRBV2 to TRBJ2-7; D uncertain. This CDR3 contains 15 residues. The germline CDR1 and CDR2 sequences are SNHLY and FYNNEI. This CDR3 is CARSVTRTAPYEQYF. The CDR3 coding sequence is TGTGCCCGCAGTGTCACCCGAACTGCCCCCTACGAGCAGTACTTC.

The genes are TRBV3-1 and TRBJ1-1, with 7 bases lining up with TRBD1. Germline trimming cut 2 bases from V and 4 bases from J; bases unmatched to any gene: 7. Germline loops: CDR1 LGHDT, CDR2 YNNKEL (reference sequence). The CDR3 totals 15 residues. CDR3 bases: TGTGCCAGCAGCCAAAATCCCAGGGGGAGCACTGAAGCTTTCTTT. It is translated as CASSQNPRGSTEAFF.

This clonotype appeared a few times. V gene TRBV12-3 or TRBV12-4 combines with J gene TRBJ1-1; 9 bases agree with TRBD1. The length of the CDR3 is 15 residues. V gave up 5 bases and J gave up 6 bases; unmatched junction bases: 10. CDR3 in amino acids: CASSLQTGGLAEAFF. CDR3 nucleotide sequence: TGTGCCAGCAGTCTACAGACAGGGGGTCTCGCTGAAGCTTTCTTT.

Regarding this clonotype: A read error may explain this, as a much larger clone is one base away. V gene TRBV6-1 combines with J gene TRBJ1-1; 7 bases map to TRBD1. This CDR3 has 17 residues. With V trimmed by 2 bases and J by 4 bases, 13 bases remained unmatched. CDR1 is MNHNS and CDR2 is SASEGT in the germline V gene. CDR3 loop: CASSERGRGRMSTEAFF. CDR3 nucleotide sequence: TGTGCCAGCAGTGAACGGGGCAGGGGGAGGATGAGCACTGAAGCTTTCTTT.

A word on this clonotype: A junction end diverges from the germline sequence, so it may reflect a read error. The chain uses TRBV2 and TRBJ1-4; D gene ambiguous. There are 13 residues in the CDR3. Germline CDR1 and CDR2: SNHLY and FYNNEI. CDR3 nucleotide sequence: TGTGCCAGCAGACCGTTCCTTAATGAAACACTGTTTTTT. It codes for CASRPFLNETLFF.

In regard to this clonotype: This clone may be a read error of a much larger clone one base away. The chain combines TRBV28 with TRBJ1-1; D possibly corresponds to TRBD1 (5 bases). V dropped 8 bases and J dropped 6 bases, with 19 bases sitting between them. This CDR3 is 14 amino acids long. Germline V gene data show CDR1 as MDHEN and CDR2 as SYDVKM. CDR3 coding DNA: TGTGCCAGCGGCCGGGGAGGGGAAAACGCTGAAGCTTTCTTT. Its translation: CASGRGGENAEAFF. The whole variable domain, filled in from reference TRBV28 and TRBJ1-1, reads DVKVTQSSRYLVKRTGEKVFLECVQDMDHENMFWYRQDPGLGLRLIYFSYDVKMKEKGDIPEGYSVSREKKERFSLILESASTNQTSMYLCASGRGGENAEAFFGQGTRLTVV.

This clonotype was observed a few times. This CDR3 is CASSPQRTGVNYGYTF. Written as DNA, the CDR3 is TGTGCCAGCTCACCCCAAAGGACAGGGGTGAACTATGGCTACACCTTC. The rearrangement joins TRBV18 to TRBJ1-2, with 9 positions matching TRBD1. V was clipped by 3 bases and J by 2 bases; unmatched bases: 7. This CDR3 comprises 16 residues. In germline, CDR1 is KGHSH, CDR2 LQKENI.

Comments on this clonotype: At one boundary the junction diverges from the germline segment, which might be a read error. The J gene is TRBJ1-2, the V gene TRBV28, with TRBD1 as a possible D gene (5 bases). Germline V lookup: CDR1 MDHEN, CDR2 SYDVKM. This CDR3 spans 12 amino acids. CDR3 protein: CASSPRDRDLLF. CDR3 bases: TGTGCCAGCAGTCCCCGGGACCGTGATCTTCTATTC.

The table lists this clonotype with a few counts. This chain joins TRBV11-2 and TRBJ2-7; the D gene is possibly TRBD1 (5 bases). Looked up from germline, CDR1 is SGHAT and CDR2 is FQNNGV. The CDR3 covers 15 residues. Trimming removed 1 base from V and 2 bases from J, with 12 bases in between. DNA of the CDR3: TGTGCCAGCAGCTTAGTGTCAGGGCCCGCCTACGAGCAGTACTTC. It specifies CASSLVSGPAYEQYF.